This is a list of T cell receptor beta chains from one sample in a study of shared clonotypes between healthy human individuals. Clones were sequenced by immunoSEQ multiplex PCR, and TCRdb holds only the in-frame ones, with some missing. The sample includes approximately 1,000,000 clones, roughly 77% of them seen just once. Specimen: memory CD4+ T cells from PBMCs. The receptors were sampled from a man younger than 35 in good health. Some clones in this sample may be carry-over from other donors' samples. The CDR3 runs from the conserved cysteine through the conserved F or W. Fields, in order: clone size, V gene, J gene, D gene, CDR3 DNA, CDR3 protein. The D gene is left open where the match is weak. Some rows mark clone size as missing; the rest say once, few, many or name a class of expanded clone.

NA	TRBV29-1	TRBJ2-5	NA	TGCAGTTCTCATAGTGGAGAGACCCAGTACTTC	CSSHSGETQYF
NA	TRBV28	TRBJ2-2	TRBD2	TGTGCCATCGGAGGGGCTAGCGGGATCGCGAACGGGGAGCTGTTTTTT	CAIGGASGIANGELFF
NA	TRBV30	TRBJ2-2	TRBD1	TGTGCCTGGAGGGCGACAGGGGGCCGAACCGGGGAGCTGTTTTTT	CAWRATGGRTGELFF
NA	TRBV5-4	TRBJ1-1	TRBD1	TGTGCCAGCAGCCCAGCCACAGGGGGAACAGAAGCTTTCTTT	CASSPATGGTEAFF
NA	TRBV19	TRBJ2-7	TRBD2	TGTGCCAGTACCACCTCCGGACTAGCGGGAGTCTACGAGCAGTACTTC	CASTTSGLAGVYEQYF
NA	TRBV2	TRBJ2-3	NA	TGTGCCAGCCTAGGGGCAGGGAGGACAGATACGCAGTATTTT	CASLGAGRTDTQYF
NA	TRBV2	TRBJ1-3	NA	TGTGCCAGCAGTGAAAGGGCTGGAAACACCATATATTTT	CASSERAGNTIYF
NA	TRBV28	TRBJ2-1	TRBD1	TGTGCCAGCAGTTCAGCCGGGACAGGCGGTCGGGGCTACTACAATGAGCAGTTCTTC	CASSSAGTGGRGYYNEQFF
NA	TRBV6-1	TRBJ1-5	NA	TGTGCCAGCAGCGGACAGAGTAGCAATCAGCCCCAGCATTTT	CASSGQSSNQPQHF
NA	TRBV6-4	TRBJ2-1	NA	TGTGCCAGCAGTGTCACGGCGAGCTCCTACAATGAGCAGTTCTTC	CASSVTASSYNEQFF
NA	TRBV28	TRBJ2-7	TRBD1	TGTGCCAGCAGTCCTTCCCCCCGGACAGGGGGCGAGTATAGCTACGAGCAGTACTTC	CASSPSPRTGGEYSYEQYF
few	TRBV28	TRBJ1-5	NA	TGTGCCAGCAGTTTACGTACAGGGTATCAGCCCCAGCATTTT	CASSLRTGYQPQHF
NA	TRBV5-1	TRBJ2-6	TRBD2	TGCGCCAGCAGCCTGGCGGGGGATGGGGCCAACGTCCTGACTTTC	CASSLAGDGANVLTF
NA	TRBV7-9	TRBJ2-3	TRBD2	TGTGCCAGCAGCTTAGCTGCGGGAGGTCCAGATACGCAGTATTTT	CASSLAAGGPDTQYF
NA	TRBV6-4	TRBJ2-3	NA	TGTGCCAGCAGTTCCGAGAGGTCAGATACGCAGTATTTT	CASSSERSDTQYF
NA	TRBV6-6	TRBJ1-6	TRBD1	TGTGCCAGCAGTTACCAGGACAGGGGGCGATCACCCCTCCACTTT	CASSYQDRGRSPLHF
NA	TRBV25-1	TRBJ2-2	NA	TGTGCCAGCAGTGAACGTAGCGGGAACACCGGGGAGCTGTTTTTT	CASSERSGNTGELFF
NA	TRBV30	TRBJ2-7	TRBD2	TGTGCCTCCCAAGGGGGTAGCGGGAGCGGGGTTTTCTACGAGCAGTACTTC	CASQGGSGSGVFYEQYF
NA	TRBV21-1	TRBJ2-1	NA	TGTGCCAGCAGCAAAGCTTTCCCGGGACCCCCCGGCAATGAGCAGTTCTTC	CASSKAFPGPPGNEQFF
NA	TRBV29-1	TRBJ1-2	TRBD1	TGCAGCGTCTATATCCCGGGACAGTTAAACTATGGCTACACCTTC	CSVYIPGQLNYGYTF
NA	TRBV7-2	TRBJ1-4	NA	TGTGCCAGCAGCTTAGTTGGGTTAGGGGAAAAACTGTTTTTT	CASSLVGLGEKLFF
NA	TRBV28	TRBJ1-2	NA	TGTGCCAGCAGTTACAATCAAGGTGGGCTTGGCTACACCTTC	CASSYNQGGLGYTF
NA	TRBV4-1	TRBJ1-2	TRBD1	TGCGCCAGCAGCCAAAAGGCCCACCGGACAGGGGACCCGGGCTACACCTTC	CASSQKAHRTGDPGYTF
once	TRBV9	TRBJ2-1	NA	TGTGCCAGCAGCGCGGCTGATGGCTCCTACAATGAGCAGTTCTTC	CASSAADGSYNEQFF
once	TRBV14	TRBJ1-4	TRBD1	TGTGCCAGCAGCAAGACCCTCTACCCGGGACAGGGAAATGAAAAACTGTTTTTT	CASSKTLYPGQGNEKLFF
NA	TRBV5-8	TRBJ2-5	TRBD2	TGTGCCAGCAGCTTGCAAGGACTAGCCCGTTCGAAGACCCAGTACTTC	CASSLQGLARSKTQYF
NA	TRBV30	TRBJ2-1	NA	TGTGCCTGGATAAAGAGGGGCTCCTACAATGAGCAGTTCTTC	CAWIKRGSYNEQFF
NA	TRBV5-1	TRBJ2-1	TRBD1	TGCGCCAGCAGCTTGGCACCAGGGGGCAATGAGCAGTTCTTC	CASSLAPGGNEQFF
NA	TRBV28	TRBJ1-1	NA	TGTGCCAGCAGTTTATTTCGATCATTGTTTGGGAGGGGAGCTTTCTTT	CASSLFRSLFGRGAFF
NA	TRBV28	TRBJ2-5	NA	TGTGCCAGCAGTTTAATGGGGTACCAAGAGACCCAGTACTTC	CASSLMGYQETQYF
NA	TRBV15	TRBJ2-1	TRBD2	TGTGCCACCAGCAGAGCCCGACTAGCGGGGAGTCCCTCCTACAATGAGCAGTTCTTC	CATSRARLAGSPSYNEQFF
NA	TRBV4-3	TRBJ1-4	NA	TGCGCCAGCAGCCTCGCGGGAGACGGAAAACTGTTTTTT	CASSLAGDGKLFF
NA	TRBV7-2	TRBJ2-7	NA	TGTGCCAGCAGCTTAGTTGGCGGAGGGGGGCCCTACGAGCAGTACTTC	CASSLVGGGGPYEQYF
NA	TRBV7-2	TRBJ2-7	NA	TGTGCCAGCAGCTTATCGCCAGGGAGCTCCTACGAGCAGTACTTC	CASSLSPGSSYEQYF
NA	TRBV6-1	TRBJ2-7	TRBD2	TGTGCCGGCCGCGGGGCTAGCGGCTACGAGCAGTACTTC	CAGRGASGYEQYF
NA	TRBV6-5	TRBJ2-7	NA	TGTGCCAGCAGTTACCGGGACGGAACCTACGAGCAGTACTTC	CASSYRDGTYEQYF
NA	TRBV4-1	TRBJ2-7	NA	TGCGCCAGCAGCCGACAATCCGGGACGGAATCCTACGAGCAGTACTTC	CASSRQSGTESYEQYF
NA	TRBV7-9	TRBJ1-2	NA	TGTGCCAGCAGCCATGGGGGTTATGGTGGCTACACCTTC	CASSHGGYGGYTF
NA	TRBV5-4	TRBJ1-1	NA	TGTGCCAGCAGCTTGGGGGGGGCCTGGAAGAACACTGAAGCTTTCTTT	CASSLGGAWKNTEAFF
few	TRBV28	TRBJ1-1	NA	TGTGCCAGCCCTCGGGGGTCGAAGACTGAAGCTTTCTTT	CASPRGSKTEAFF
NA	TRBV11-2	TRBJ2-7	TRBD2	TGTGCCAGCAGCTTAGGAACTAGCGGGAGCTGGGACGAGCAGTACTTC	CASSLGTSGSWDEQYF
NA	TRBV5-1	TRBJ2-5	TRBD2	TGCGCCAGCAGCTTGTCGCTAGCGGGAGGCCAAGAGACCCAGTACTTC	CASSLSLAGGQETQYF
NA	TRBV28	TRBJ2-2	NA	TGTGCCAGCAGTTTAGGGGGGCTTAGGCTGTTTTTT	CASSLGGLRLFF
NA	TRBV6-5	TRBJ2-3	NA	TGTGCCAGCAGTTACTCGACTGGACGGGTAGATACGCAGTATTTT	CASSYSTGRVDTQYF
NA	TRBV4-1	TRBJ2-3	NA	TGCGCCAGCAGCCCCCTCGGGGGACAAAGAGCAGATACGCAGTATTTT	CASSPLGGQRADTQYF
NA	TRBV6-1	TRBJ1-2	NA	TGTGCCAGCAGCCCCCCCCGGGAGGATATCTATGGCTACACCTTC	CASSPPREDIYGYTF